The rows below give T cell receptor beta chains drawn from one sample of a study of regulatory T cells in long-lasting Graves disease. TCRdb processed the multiplex PCR reads anew with MiXCR; each CDR3 protein has one entry. The sample consists of over 400,000 distinct CDR3 sequences, 13% to 15% of them appearing once. This sample was also put to use in a study of T cells in Graves' hyperthyroidism and ophthalmopathy.

The starting material was peripheral blood mononuclear cells (PBMCs), obtained at new diagnosis, from a patient treated with antithyroid drugs. The receptors originated from a woman aged 45-65 years with Graves disease. Both conserved end residues are part of each CDR3. Fields, in order: clone size, CDR3 length, V gene, J gene, D gene, CDR3 protein, CDR3 DNA. D genes are given only for firm matches. Size values are once, few and many counts, or a class for expanded clones, and some rows have none.

clone_size: many
cdr3_length: 12
v_call: TRBV10-3
j_call: TRBJ1-2
d_call: TRBD1
cdr3_aa: CAITRDRGGYTF
cdr3_nt: TGTGCCATCACGCGCGACAGGGGTGGCTACACCTTC

clone_size: .
cdr3_length: 17
v_call: TRBV6-2/TRBV6-3
j_call: TRBJ1-6
d_call: .
cdr3_aa: CASSDQAVSSYNSPLHF
cdr3_nt: TGTGCCAGCAGTGATCAGGCAGTAAGCTCCTATAATTCACCCCTCCACTTT

clone_size: .
cdr3_length: 12
v_call: TRBV12-3/TRBV12-4
j_call: TRBJ2-7
d_call: .
cdr3_aa: CASSPAKDEQYF
cdr3_nt: TGTGCCAGCAGCCCCGCAAAGGACGAGCAGTACTTC

clone_size: many
cdr3_length: 18
v_call: TRBV2
j_call: TRBJ2-6
d_call: .
cdr3_aa: CASSLGWTEGSGANVLTF
cdr3_nt: TGTGCCAGCAGTTTAGGCTGGACAGAGGGCTCTGGGGCCAACGTCCTGACTTTC

clone_size: .
cdr3_length: 14
v_call: TRBV7-3
j_call: TRBJ2-2
d_call: .
cdr3_aa: CASSPNTKAGELFF
cdr3_nt: TGTGCCAGCAGCCCCAACACTAAGGCCGGGGAGCTGTTTTTT

clone_size: few
cdr3_length: 15
v_call: TRBV10-2
j_call: TRBJ2-3
d_call: .
cdr3_aa: CASAHPGPPLNTQYF
cdr3_nt: TGCGCCAGCGCTCACCCGGGGCCGCCGTTGAATACGCAGTATTTT

clone_size: many
cdr3_length: 14
v_call: TRBV11-1
j_call: TRBJ2-2
d_call: .
cdr3_aa: CASSLQANTGELFF
cdr3_nt: TGTGCCAGCAGCTTACAGGCGAACACCGGGGAGCTGTTTTTT

clone_size: .
cdr3_length: 13
v_call: TRBV12-3/TRBV12-4
j_call: TRBJ2-7
d_call: .
cdr3_aa: CASTYDWSCEQYF
cdr3_nt: TGTGCCAGCACCTATGATTGGAGCTGCGAGCAGTACTTC

clone_size: many
cdr3_length: 16
v_call: TRBV7-2
j_call: TRBJ2-1
d_call: TRBD1
cdr3_aa: CASSLGDRTLRGGQFF
cdr3_nt: TGTGCCAGCAGCCTTGGGGACAGGACCCTACGGGGCGGGCAGTTCTTC

clone_size: many
cdr3_length: 13
v_call: TRBV12-3/TRBV12-4
j_call: TRBJ1-4
d_call: .
cdr3_aa: CASRPDPTQGLFF
cdr3_nt: TGTGCCAGCAGGCCGGACCCCACCCAGGGACTGTTTTTT

clone_size: .
cdr3_length: 13
v_call: TRBV29-1
j_call: TRBJ1-4
d_call: .
cdr3_aa: CSVSERDDEKLFF
cdr3_nt: TGCAGCGTTTCAGAGAGGGACGATGAAAAACTGTTTTTT

clone_size: few
cdr3_length: 17
v_call: TRBV5-8
j_call: TRBJ2-5
d_call: TRBD2
cdr3_aa: CASSLGLAGLHQETQYF
cdr3_nt: TGTGCCAGCAGCTTGGGACTAGCGGGACTTCACCAAGAGACCCAGTACTTC

clone_size: few
cdr3_length: 16
v_call: TRBV11-2
j_call: TRBJ2-2
d_call: TRBD1
cdr3_aa: CASSPPGTGPTGELFF
cdr3_nt: TGTGCCAGCAGTCCGCCCGGGACAGGGCCCACCGGGGAGCTGTTTTTT

clone_size: many
cdr3_length: 13
v_call: TRBV11-2
j_call: TRBJ2-2
d_call: .
cdr3_aa: CASSIEVTGELFF
cdr3_nt: TGTGCCAGCAGTATCGAGGTCACCGGGGAGCTGTTTTTT

clone_size: many
cdr3_length: 13
v_call: TRBV2
j_call: TRBJ2-1
d_call: .
cdr3_aa: CASSVITPTQWIF
cdr3_nt: TGTGCCAGCAGTGTGATTACTCCGACCCAGTGGATCTTC

clone_size: .
cdr3_length: 14
v_call: TRBV5-6
j_call: TRBJ2-7
d_call: TRBD2
cdr3_aa: CASSQGLVEYEQYF
cdr3_nt: TGTGCCAGCAGCCAGGGACTAGTAGAGTACGAGCAGTACTTC

clone_size: .
cdr3_length: 13
v_call: TRBV7-2
j_call: TRBJ2-1
d_call: TRBD2
cdr3_aa: CTSSYGLAGGGFF
cdr3_nt: TGTACCAGCAGCTACGGACTAGCGGGAGGGGGTTTCTTC

clone_size: many
cdr3_length: 15
v_call: TRBV28
j_call: TRBJ2-7
d_call: TRBD1
cdr3_aa: CASKTAGQGAFEQYF
cdr3_nt: TGTGCCAGCAAGACCGCCGGACAGGGGGCATTCGAGCAGTACTTC

clone_size: few
cdr3_length: 13
v_call: TRBV29-1
j_call: TRBJ1-3
d_call: TRBD1
cdr3_aa: CSARQGLGNTIYF
cdr3_nt: TGCAGCGCTCGACAGGGTCTTGGAAACACCATATATTTT

clone_size: .
cdr3_length: 14
v_call: TRBV5-1
j_call: TRBJ1-5
d_call: .
cdr3_aa: CASSIGEGSQPQHF
cdr3_nt: TGCGCCAGCAGCATCGGGGAGGGGAGTCAGCCCCAGCATTTT

clone_size: .
cdr3_length: 16
v_call: TRBV20-1
j_call: TRBJ2-2
d_call: TRBD2
cdr3_aa: CSARDPGEGSAGELFF
cdr3_nt: TGCAGTGCTAGAGATCCCGGGGAGGGGTCTGCCGGGGAGCTGTTTTTT

clone_size: few
cdr3_length: 17
v_call: TRBV19
j_call: TRBJ2-7
d_call: .
cdr3_aa: CASSTTGPRTSSYEQYF
cdr3_nt: TGTGCCAGTAGTACCACCGGGCCACGGACAAGCTCCTACGAGCAGTACTTC

clone_size: many
cdr3_length: 11
v_call: TRBV2
j_call: TRBJ2-7
d_call: .
cdr3_aa: CASSTIYEQYF
cdr3_nt: TGTGCCAGCAGCACGATCTACGAGCAGTACTTC

clone_size: .
cdr3_length: 12
v_call: TRBV6-1
j_call: TRBJ2-1
d_call: TRBD2
cdr3_aa: CASRGLGAGQFF
cdr3_nt: TGTGCCAGCAGGGGACTAGGGGCGGGGCAGTTCTTC

clone_size: many
cdr3_length: 14
v_call: TRBV6-2/TRBV6-3
j_call: TRBJ2-7
d_call: .
cdr3_aa: CASSYNVKGYEQYF
cdr3_nt: TGTGCCAGCAGTTATAATGTGAAGGGCTACGAGCAGTACTTC

clone_size: many
cdr3_length: 15
v_call: TRBV2
j_call: TRBJ2-7
d_call: TRBD2
cdr3_aa: CASSEFREGPYEQYF
cdr3_nt: TGTGCCAGCAGTGAATTCCGGGAGGGCCCCTACGAGCAGTACTTC

clone_size: few
cdr3_length: 17
v_call: TRBV5-1
j_call: TRBJ2-2
d_call: TRBD2
cdr3_aa: CASSMVGPSGNAGELFF
cdr3_nt: TGCGCCAGCAGCATGGTCGGGCCTAGCGGAAACGCGGGGGAGCTGTTTTTT

clone_size: .
cdr3_length: 16
v_call: TRBV9
j_call: TRBJ2-5
d_call: TRBD2
cdr3_aa: CASSPLLAGEGQTQYF
cdr3_nt: TGTGCCAGCAGCCCCCTGTTAGCGGGAGAGGGGCAGACCCAGTACTTC

clone_size: few
cdr3_length: 14
v_call: TRBV11-1
j_call: TRBJ2-5
d_call: TRBD2
cdr3_aa: CASSLGTRAETQYF
cdr3_nt: TGTGCCAGCAGCTTAGGGACTAGAGCGGAGACCCAGTACTTC

clone_size: many
cdr3_length: 15
v_call: TRBV11-2
j_call: TRBJ2-3
d_call: .
cdr3_aa: CASSSGTVSTDTQYF
cdr3_nt: TGTGCCAGCAGCTCCGGGACTGTTAGCACAGATACGCAGTATTTT

clone_size: few
cdr3_length: 16
v_call: TRBV7-2
j_call: TRBJ2-6
d_call: .
cdr3_aa: CASSLGGVHGANVLTF
cdr3_nt: TGTGCCAGCAGCTTAGGAGGGGTGCATGGGGCCAACGTCCTGACTTTC

clone_size: many
cdr3_length: 14
v_call: TRBV7-9
j_call: TRBJ1-2
d_call: TRBD1
cdr3_aa: CASNDYRGREGYTF
cdr3_nt: TGTGCCAGCAACGATTACAGGGGGAGAGAGGGCTACACCTTC

clone_size: many
cdr3_length: 14
v_call: TRBV27
j_call: TRBJ2-5
d_call: TRBD1
cdr3_aa: CASSSGQGTGTQYF
cdr3_nt: TGTGCCAGCAGCTCGGGACAGGGAACCGGGACCCAGTACTTC

clone_size: many
cdr3_length: 9
v_call: TRBV5-1
j_call: TRBJ2-7
d_call: .
cdr3_aa: CASSGGQYF
cdr3_nt: TGCGCCAGCAGTGGGGGACAGTACTTC

clone_size: many
cdr3_length: 14
v_call: TRBV5-1
j_call: TRBJ2-3
d_call: TRBD2
cdr3_aa: CASSLSSGPDTQYF
cdr3_nt: TGCGCCAGCAGCTTGTCTAGCGGGCCAGATACGCAGTATTTT

clone_size: many
cdr3_length: 14
v_call: TRBV7-9
j_call: TRBJ2-1
d_call: .
cdr3_aa: CASRGAATYNEQFF
cdr3_nt: TGTGCCAGCAGGGGAGCGGCTACCTACAATGAGCAGTTCTTC

clone_size: .
cdr3_length: 16
v_call: TRBV28
j_call: TRBJ2-3
d_call: .
cdr3_aa: CASRPGLSGFTDTQYF
cdr3_nt: TGTGCCAGCAGGCCAGGGCTCAGTGGTTTCACAGATACGCAGTATTTT

clone_size: .
cdr3_length: 16
v_call: TRBV24-1
j_call: TRBJ2-1
d_call: TRBD1
cdr3_aa: CATSDFPGTGPREQFF
cdr3_nt: TGTGCCACCAGTGACTTCCCCGGGACAGGGCCTAGGGAGCAGTTCTTC